The next 2 T cell receptor beta chains were all read from a single sample in a study of OX40 agonist ivuxolimab in advanced cancers. Measured with immunoSEQ multiplex PCR; TCRdb has only the in-frame clones, and not every one. Of under 35,000 clones in the sample, 84% were seen once. The sample consisted of CD4+ or CD8+ T cells sorted from blood, taken in a trial of the OX40 agonist ivuxolimab. The origin of the receptors is an adult with an advanced solid tumor such as melanoma, head and neck, liver or kidney cancer.

The chain combines TRBV9 with TRBJ2-5, with a possible D match to TRBD1 (6 bases). V lost 3 bases and J lost 5, with 20 bases in between. The CDR3 loop spans 16 amino acids. CDR1 and CDR2 from the germline V gene are SGDLS and YYNGEE. The CDR3 DNA sequence: TGTGCCAGCAGCGCAGTAGTGGTGGGGGCAGGGGAGACCCAGTACTTC. Translating gives CASSAVVVGAGETQYF.

This chain connects TRBV7-3 to TRBJ2-1; 8 nucleotides match TRBD2. This CDR3 is 15 amino acids long. The ends lost 4 bases at V and 8 bases at J; junction bases unmatched: 10. Germline V gives CDR1 SGHTA, CDR2 FQGTGA. Here the CDR3 DNA reads TGTGCCAGCAGCTCAACCGGGACTAGAAGTCATGAGCAGTTCTTC. Translated, it gives CASSSTGTRSHEQFF.